This T cell receptor beta chain originates from a study of OX40 agonist ivuxolimab in advanced cancers. Study-wide background: Three individuals attained partial responses, comprising one hepatocellular carcinoma case and two cutaneous melanoma cases.

The repertoire was sequenced with immunoSEQ multiplex PCR; TCRdb's copy has only in-frame clones and lacks some. The table has about 84,000 clones, roughly 82% seen once. Comments on this clone: Its target is not known.

Broader study findings: By week 6 at 0.1 to 3.0 mg/kg, blood CD4+ and CD8+ T cells had expanded clonally. In general, CD8+ T cells held more expanded clones than CD4+ did, on average.

V gave up 0 bases and J gave up 6 bases, with 7 bases separating them. The germline V gene encodes CDR1 SGHAT and CDR2 FQNNGV. The CDR3 runs 13 residues. The chain carries TRBV11-2 and TRBJ2-3; D might be TRBD1 (5 bases). The sequences come from CD4+ or CD8+ T cells sorted from blood, collected in a trial of the OX40 agonist ivuxolimab. The source is an adult with an advanced solid tumor such as melanoma, head and neck, liver or kidney cancer. In nucleotides, the CDR3 is TGTGCCAGCAGCTTAGAATCAGGGGATACGCAGTATTTT. Protein: CASSLESGDTQYF.